This passage covers 30 T cell receptor beta chains from one sample sequenced in a study of T cells in Graves' hyperthyroidism and ophthalmopathy. The TCR beta CDR3 regions underwent amplification using RNA transcripts as the source. First-round RT-PCR of the TCR CDR3 relied on the HTBI primer set. In TCRdb, the multiplex PCR reads were re-called with MiXCR into one record per CDR3 protein. The table shows approximately 870,000 distinct CDR3 sequences, with over 35% occurring only once. The sequenced sample consisted of blood. The receptors come from a man in his late teens or twenties with Graves' hyperthyroidism.

The chain joins TRBV10-3 to TRBJ1-5; TRBD1 might be the D (5 bases). The CDR3 loop spans 14 amino acids. Per the germline V gene, CDR1 is ENHRY and CDR2 is SYGVKD. V was shortened by 10 bases and J by 6 bases, with 19 bases between the two germline ends. The CDR3, as DNA: TGTGCCAGTAACCGGGACGGAGGTGGTCAGCCCCAGCATTTT. It translates to CASNRDGGGQPQHF.

The chain employs TRBV7-3 and TRBJ2-5, with TRBD2 as a possible D gene (6 bases). Germline CDR1 is SGHTA and CDR2 is FQGTGA. The CDR3 covers 15 residues. The V and J ends lost 5 bases and 5 bases respectively, with 18 bases between them. The CDR3 sequence: CASSQGSGDGETQYF. The DNA of the CDR3 is TGTGCCAGCAGCCAAGGGTCGGGGGACGGCGAGACCCAGTACTTC.

J is TRBJ1-1 and V is TRBV7-9; no definite D call. V was shortened by 3 bases and J by 8 bases, with 10 bases between the two germline ends. Germline V gene sequence: CDR1 SEHNR, CDR2 FQNEAQ (reference sequence). The CDR3 extends over 12 amino acids. In nucleotides, the CDR3 is TGTGCCAGCAGCTTGAACGCGGACGAAGCTTTCTTT. It encodes CASSLNADEAFF.

The chain carries TRBV24-1 and TRBJ2-5; D ambiguous. The CDR3 loop spans 13 amino acids. V lost 3 bases to trimming and J lost 3 bases, with 7 bases between them. Germline CDR1 reads KGHDR; CDR2 reads SFDVKD. For the CDR3, the DNA is TGTGCCACCAGTGATGCTGGGGAAGAGACCCAGTACTTC. Protein product: CATSDAGEETQYF.

The chain recombines TRBV29-1 with TRBJ2-2; the D gene is possibly TRBD2 (6 bases). The CDR3 extends over 11 amino acids. V was cut by 8 bases and J by 5 bases, with 9 bases left in between. The germline CDR1 and CDR2 sequences are SQVTM and ANQGSEA. The CDR3 bases are TGCAGCCCCGCGGGGACCGGGGAGCTGTTTTTT. Protein product: CSPAGTGELFF.

There are a few counts of this clonotype. The chain combines TRBV4-2 with TRBJ2-6, with 12 bases aligning to TRBD1. CDR1 is LGHNA and CDR2 is YNFKEQ in the germline V gene. With 0 bases clipped from V and 4 bases from J, the junction kept 4 bases outside the gene matches. The CDR3 totals 18 residues. DNA for the CDR3: TGTGCCAGCAGCCAAGAGGGACAGGGGGCGTACGGGGCCAACGTCCTGACTTTC. Amino acids: CASSQEGQGAYGANVLTF.

The V gene is TRBV25-1, the J gene TRBJ2-3; D is possibly TRBD2 (7 bases). The CDR3 is made up of 13 amino acids. The germline V gene has CDR1 MGHDK and CDR2 SYGVNS. V lost 11 bases and J lost 3, with 15 bases in between. The chain's CDR3 is CAVGRGGTDTQYF. CDR3 sequence (DNA): TGTGCCGTAGGGAGGGGGGGGACAGATACGCAGTATTTT.

Turning to this clonotype: This may arise from a read error, as a much more abundant clone is one base away. The chain is built from TRBV11-2 and TRBJ2-2, with a tentative D call TRBD2 (5 bases). The CDR3 is 15 residues long. Germline CDR1 is SGHAT and CDR2 is FQNNGV. V was cut by 5 bases and J by 5 bases, with 15 bases left in between. CDR3 amino acids: CASSPEGQVTGELFF. CDR3 DNA: TGTGCCAGCAGCCCCGAGGGCCAAGTGACCGGGGAGCTGTTTTTT.

This clonotype turned up a few times. The chain recombines TRBV29-1 with TRBJ1-2, with D possibly being TRBD1 (6 bases). The CDR3 runs 11 residues. The V end was cut by 4 bases, the J end by 7 bases, with 10 bases between. Per germline, CDR1 SQVTM and CDR2 ANQGSEA. CDR3 DNA: TGCAGCGTTGCAGGGGCAGGTGGCTACACCTTC. This gives the protein CSVAGAGGYTF.

The chain employs TRBV19 and TRBJ1-1, with a tentative D call TRBD1 (5 bases). The CDR3 loop spans 15 amino acids. Trimming stripped 3 bases from V and 0 bases from J, with 11 bases between. Germline CDR1 is LNHDA and CDR2 is SQIVND (reference sequence). Here the CDR3 DNA reads TGTGCCAGTAGTATCGCGGGACGGCTGAACACTGAAGCTTTCTTT. Translation gives CASSIAGRLNTEAFF. The full variable domain, with the rest looked up from reference TRBV19 and TRBJ1-1, is DGGITQSPKYLFRKEGQNVTLSCEQNLNHDAMYWYRQDPGQGLRLIYYSQIVNDFQKGDIAEGYSVSREKKESFPLTVTSAQKNPTAFYLCASSIAGRLNTEAFFGQGTRLTVV.

This clonotype appeared many times. The V and J genes are TRBV15 and TRBJ2-7; TRBD1 aligns across 9 bases. V gave up 0 bases and J gave up 3 bases; unmatched junction bases: 6. This CDR3 region has 16 residues. Germline assignment: CDR1 LNHNV and CDR2 YYDKDF (reference sequence). Here the CDR3 DNA reads TGTGCCACCAGCAGAGATCGCGGGACAGGGAGCTACGAGCAGTACTTC. It yields the protein CATSRDRGTGSYEQYF.

The V call is TRBV7-2, the J call TRBJ2-2, with TRBD2 matching over 9 bases. The V gene's germline CDR1 is SGHTA and CDR2 FQGNSA. V was clipped by 1 base and J by 5 bases; unmatched bases: 8. The CDR3 runs 17 residues. The CDR3 sequence: CASSLVGAGGPTGELFF. The CDR3 DNA reads as TGTGCCAGCAGCTTAGTCGGTGCGGGGGGGCCGACCGGGGAGCTGTTTTTT.

A few counts support this clonotype. The rearrangement uses TRBV12-5 and TRBJ1-2; the D gene is possibly TRBD1 (5 bases). V lost 4 bases, J lost 4 bases, and 10 bases lay in between. In germline, CDR1 is LGHNT, CDR2 FRNRAP. The CDR3 consists of 13 residues. For the CDR3, the DNA is TGTGCTAGTGGTTCGTGGGACGGCTATGGCTACACCTTC. It codes for CASGSWDGYGYTF.

This clonotype was observed at least ten times. This chain links TRBV15 with TRBJ2-7, with 8 bases that match TRBD2. The germline gives CDR1 LNHNV, CDR2 YYDKDF (reference sequence). With 0 bases clipped from V and 8 bases from J, the junction kept 12 bases outside the gene matches. The CDR3 contains 16 residues. CDR3 residues: CATSRERAGAAYKQYF. CDR3 nucleotide sequence: TGTGCCACCAGCAGAGAAAGAGCGGGAGCCGCGTACAAGCAGTACTTC.

This clonotype showed up just once. V is TRBV11-3 and J is TRBJ2-7, with TRBD1 matching 8 bases. V lost 5 bases to trimming and J lost 9 bases; unmatched junction nucleotides: 18. Germline CDR1 SGHNT, CDR2 YENEEA. There are 16 residues in the CDR3. The CDR3 DNA sequence: TGTGCCAGCAGCCAAAGCCAAGGGACAGGTCCTACGAGGCAGTACTTC. Its translation: CASSQSQGTGPTRQYF.

The sample holds many counts of this clonotype. The chain couples TRBV10-3 to TRBJ2-3; no definite D call. The germline V gene has CDR1 ENHRY and CDR2 SYGVKD. Trimming cost V 0 bases and J 2 bases, with 9 bases left between them. The CDR3 loop spans 15 amino acids. The CDR3, as DNA: TGTGCCATCAGTGAGTCGGGCAGAGACACAGATACGCAGTATTTT. Amino acids: CAISESGRDTDTQYF.

This clonotype was seen repeatedly, ten times or more. The chain joins TRBV19 to TRBJ1-2, with 10 bases identical to TRBD1. This CDR3 spans 13 amino acids. V gave up 2 bases and J gave up 12 bases; unmatched junction bases: 6. CDR1 is LNHDA, CDR2 SQIVND, per germline (reference sequence). CDR3 in DNA: TGTGCCAGTAGTATAACGGGGACAGGGGCCCACACCTTC. Translating gives CASSITGTGAHTF.

The chain links TRBV5-8 to TRBJ1-6; possibly TRBD1 for D (6 bases). Germline CDR1 SGHTS, CDR2 YDEGEE. The CDR3 sequence is 15 residues long. V lost 4 bases, J lost 9 bases, and 17 bases lay in between. The CDR3 reads CASSGGRGTSSPLHF. DNA for the CDR3: TGTGCCAGCAGCGGTGGCCGGGGGACAAGTTCACCCCTCCACTTT.

CDR3 coding DNA: TGTGCCATCAGCCCCAGACAGACTAACTATGGCTACACCTTC. This translates into CAISPRQTNYGYTF. V gene TRBV10-3 combines with J gene TRBJ1-2; D is perhaps TRBD1 (5 bases). Germline CDR1 is ENHRY and CDR2 is SYGVKD. There are 14 residues in the CDR3. V dropped 6 bases and J dropped 0 bases, with 11 bases sitting between them.

The chain combines TRBV13 with TRBJ2-5, with D maybe TRBD2 (5 bases). The length of the CDR3 is 15 residues. Germline values: CDR1 PRHDT, CDR2 FYEKMQ (reference sequence). Deletions cut 0 bases from V and 1 base from J, with 9 bases between. As DNA, the CDR3 is TGTGCCAGCAGCTTAGGCCCTGGACTCCAAGAGACCCAGTACTTC. Translation gives CASSLGPGLQETQYF.

This clonotype was seen ten or more times. This CDR3 is CASSEAPRPASYEKLFF. In DNA, the CDR3 is TGTGCCAGCAGTGAAGCTCCCCGGCCGGCATCCTATGAAAAACTGTTTTTT. The V call is TRBV2, the J call TRBJ1-4; D unresolved. This CDR3 comprises 17 residues. The germline V gene has CDR1 SNHLY and CDR2 FYNNEI. V shed 0 bases and J shed 6 bases, with 17 bases lying between them.

This clonotype was seen at least ten times. J is TRBJ2-7 and V is TRBV10-3; D gene ambiguous. The CDR3 sequence is 12 residues long. Germline values: CDR1 ENHRY, CDR2 SYGVKD. V was shortened by 0 bases and J by 4 bases, with 4 bases between the two germline ends. Here the CDR3 reads CAISESDYEQYF. In nucleotides, the CDR3 is TGTGCCATCAGTGAGTCGGATTACGAGCAGTACTTC.

There are many counts of this clonotype. CDR3 coding DNA: TGTGCCAGCAGCTTAGCGGAAGCCTACGAGCAGTACTTC. It is translated as CASSLAEAYEQYF. V is TRBV7-9 and J is TRBJ2-7; unclear D gene. The CDR3 length is 13 residues. Germline loops: CDR1 SEHNR, CDR2 FQNEAQ (reference sequence). V lost 0 bases and J 2 bases, leaving 5 bases between the germline ends.

This clonotype was found a few times. The chain joins TRBV7-9 to TRBJ2-2; 8 nucleotides align to TRBD1. V shed 5 bases and J 5 bases; nucleotides not matched to a gene: 4. Germline lookup yields CDR1 SEHNR and CDR2 FQNEAQ (reference sequence). This CDR3 has 14 residues. CDR3 DNA sequence: TGTGCCAGCAGCCTGACAGGGGAGACCGGGGAGCTGTTTTTT. It yields the protein CASSLTGETGELFF. Full variable domain (missing parts from reference TRBV7-9 and TRBJ2-2): DTGVSQNPRHKITKRGQNVTFRCDPISEHNRLYWYRQTLGQGPEFLTYFQNEAQLEKSRLLSDRFSAERPKGSFSTLEIQRTEQGDSAMYLCASSLTGETGELFFGEGSRLTVL.

The chain uses TRBV10-3 and TRBJ1-5; D gene uncertain. V dropped 10 bases and J dropped 0 bases, with 19 bases sitting between them. Looked up from germline, CDR1 is ENHRY and CDR2 is SYGVKD. The length of the CDR3 is 16 residues. The CDR3 reads CASSLGGGVSNQPQHF. The CDR3 coding sequence is TGTGCCAGCAGCCTCGGCGGCGGTGTTAGCAATCAGCCCCAGCATTTT.

J is TRBJ1-2 and V is TRBV9; 7 nucleotides align to TRBD1. Germline assignment: CDR1 SGDLS and CDR2 YYNGEE. The CDR3 has 15 amino acids. Germline trimming cut 4 bases from V and 4 bases from J; bases unmatched to any gene: 10. This chain's CDR3 is CASSQGDRWAYGYTF. The DNA of the CDR3 is TGTGCCAGCAGCCAGGGGGACCGGTGGGCCTATGGCTACACCTTC.

The table lists this clonotype with many counts. The chain joins TRBV29-1 to TRBJ1-1, with D possibly matching TRBD1 (5 bases). V dropped 7 bases and J dropped 9 bases, with 15 bases sitting between them. Germline V gene sequence: CDR1 SQVTM, CDR2 ANQGSEA. The CDR3 runs to 11 residues. The CDR3 DNA is TGCAGCGACCTGACAGCGGAAAAAGCTTTCTTT. Encoded protein: CSDLTAEKAFF.

The gene calls are TRBV5-1 and TRBJ2-7, with TRBD1 as a possible D gene (5 bases). This CDR3 region has 14 residues. The germline V and J ends were trimmed by 4 bases and 3 bases, with 14 bases remaining between them. The germline CDR1 and CDR2 sequences are SGHRS and YFSETQ. CDR3 sequence: CASSLRQLGYEQYF. CDR3 DNA: TGCGCCAGCAGCCTACGACAGCTTGGCTACGAGCAGTACTTC.

This clonotype has at least ten counts. In nucleotides, the CDR3 is TGTGCCAGCAGCCCCCAAAATGATTTGACCCAGTACTTC. Translated, it gives CASSPQNDLTQYF. This chain links TRBV7-9 with TRBJ2-5; the D is unclear. Trimming took 5 bases from V and 7 from J, leaving 14 bases between them. CDR3 length equals 13 residues. The germline V gene has CDR1 SEHNR and CDR2 FQNEAQ (reference sequence).

CDR3 bases: TGCAGCGTAGGGGGACAGACTCAGCCCCAGCATTTT. This gives the protein CSVGGQTQPQHF. The genes are TRBV29-1 and TRBJ1-5; TRBD1 agrees at 7 bases. Germline values: CDR1 SQVTM, CDR2 ANQGSEA. Trimming at V came to 6 bases and at J to 6 bases, leaving 5 bases not matched to a gene. CDR3 length: 12 residues.